Below, 23 T cell receptor beta chains from the same sample are listed, as sequenced in a study of cytomegalovirus exposure and HLA in healthy donors. The PCR had 60 Vbeta and 13 Jbeta primers. Only in-frame clones appear in the TCRdb table, and some are missing; sequencing was by immunoSEQ multiplex PCR. The table lists some 140,000 clones, almost 80% of them singletons. Source material: PBMCs. The receptors stem from a man between 18 and 35 years old in good health and CMV-seronegative.

The rearrangement links TRBV6-5 to TRBJ1-2; the D gene is possibly TRBD1 (5 bases). This CDR3 has 13 residues. Per germline, CDR1 MNHEY and CDR2 SVGAGI. Trimming pared 6 bases from V and 2 bases from J, leaving 10 bases between. For the CDR3, the DNA is TGTGCCAGCAGCGGGGGAGCCAACTATGGCTACACCTTC. It is translated as CASSGGANYGYTF.

The gene calls are TRBV29-1 and TRBJ1-2, with a weak D call TRBD1 (6 bases). The CDR3 is made up of 11 amino acids. CDR1 and CDR2 (germline): SQVTM, ANQGSEA. V lost 5 bases, J lost 8 bases, and 12 bases lay in between. The CDR3: CSVLQGYGYTF. In nucleotides, the CDR3 is TGCAGCGTTCTACAGGGTTACGGCTACACCTTC. Based on the CDR3 plus reference TRBV29-1 and TRBJ1-2, the full variable domain is SAVISQKPSRDICQRGTSLTIQCQVDSQVTMMFWYRQQPGQSLTLIATANQGSEATYESGFVIDKFPISRPNLTFSTLTVSNMSPEDSSIYLCSVLQGYGYTFGSGTRLTVV.

The chain joins TRBV9 to TRBJ2-2; 7 bases map to TRBD1. V dropped 3 bases and J dropped 3; count of bases not matched to a gene: 8. The CDR3 has 16 residues. The germline gives CDR1 SGDLS, CDR2 YYNGEE. The CDR3 nucleotides read TGTGCCAGCAGCGCCTACAGGGGTCTGGACACCGGGGAGCTGTTTTTT. It encodes CASSAYRGLDTGELFF.

The chain couples TRBV30 to TRBJ1-6; TRBD1 aligns across 7 bases. Germline assignment: CDR1 GTSNPN and CDR2 SVGIG (reference sequence). Trimming cost V 0 bases and J 10 bases; bases outside gene matches: 9. There are 15 residues in the CDR3. In DNA, the CDR3 is TGTGCCTGGAGTGTACGGAGGACAGGTCACTCACCCCTCCACTTT. This gives the protein CAWSVRRTGHSPLHF.

The V call is TRBV14, the J call TRBJ1-1; possibly TRBD1 for D (5 bases). The CDR3 runs to 14 residues. V was trimmed by 4 bases and J by 4 bases, leaving 13 bases between them. Germline V CDR1 and CDR2: SGHDN, FVKESK. The CDR3 protein is CASSPGGRTTEAFF. CDR3 nucleotide sequence: TGTGCCAGCAGCCCCGGGGGGAGGACCACTGAAGCTTTCTTT.

The chain combines TRBV5-1 with TRBJ2-3; the D is unclear. This CDR3 region has 14 residues. Looked up from germline, CDR1 is SGHRS and CDR2 is YFSETQ. Between the trimmed V and J ends, which lost 0 bases and 2 bases, there was a span of 7 bases. The CDR3 DNA is TGCGCCAGCAGCTTGGCTGACATCACAGATACGCAGTATTTT. This translates into CASSLADITDTQYF.

The chain joins TRBV4-1 to TRBJ1-4; TRBD1 matches at 9 bases. The CDR3 loop spans 16 amino acids. CDR1 is MGHRA and CDR2 is YSYEKL in the germline V gene. Trimming removed 0 bases from V and 8 bases from J; junction bases left unmatched: 7. The DNA for the CDR3 is TGCGCCAGCAGCCAAGATGAGACAGGGGGGACAGAAAAACTGTTTTTT. Amino acid sequence: CASSQDETGGTEKLFF.

This chain connects TRBV11-1 to TRBJ1-1, with 7 bases aligning to TRBD1. V trimming: 3 bases; J trimming: 5 bases; junction bases outside the gene matches: 15. CDR1 and CDR2 from the germline V gene are SGHAT and FQDESV (reference sequence). The CDR3 is 17 residues long. CDR3 sequence: CASSLGGGGAGETEAFF. The CDR3 nucleotides are TGTGCCAGCAGCTTGGGAGGAGGGGGCGCAGGGGAAACTGAAGCTTTCTTT.

The CDR3 region is CASSLELFGGEFF. In DNA, the CDR3 is TGTGCCAGCAGCTTAGAGCTTTTCGGAGGGGAGTTCTTC. This chain connects TRBV7-2 to TRBJ2-1, with D possibly TRBD2 on 6 matching bases. CDR1 is SGHTA and CDR2 is FQGNSA in the germline V gene. V shed 1 base and J shed 14 bases, with 15 bases lying between them. The CDR3 length is 13 residues.

This clone came up a few times. The genes are TRBV27 and TRBJ1-4; a possible D gene is TRBD1 (5 bases). This CDR3 spans 14 amino acids. V was shortened by 1 base and J by 8 bases, with 11 bases between the two germline ends. Germline CDR1 MNHEY, CDR2 SMNVEV (reference sequence). The CDR3 coding sequence is TGTGCCAGCAGTTTATTCTCCGGGGGAGAAAAACTGTTTTTT. It is translated as CASSLFSGGEKLFF. The full variable domain, with the rest looked up from reference TRBV27 and TRBJ1-4, is EAQVTQNPRYLITVTGKKLTVTCSQNMNHEYMSWYRQDPGLGLRQIYYSMNVEVTDKGDVPEGYKVSRKEKRNFPLILESPSPNQTSLYFCASSLFSGGEKLFFGSGTQLSVL.

V is TRBV15 and J is TRBJ2-1; 11 bases are shared with TRBD1. Germline V CDR1 and CDR2: LNHNV, YYDKDF (reference sequence). With V trimmed by 3 bases and J by 8 bases, 6 bases remained unmatched. The CDR3 spans 15 residues. CDR3 DNA: TGTGCCACCAGCAGCGCCGGGACAGGGGGATATGAGCAGTTCTTC. This gives the protein CATSSAGTGGYEQFF.

A few counts support this clone. This chain joins TRBV29-1 and TRBJ1-4; the D is unclear. The CDR3 consists of 11 residues. The germline V gene encodes CDR1 SQVTM and CDR2 ANQGSEA. Between the trimmed V and J ends, which lost 3 bases and 13 bases, there was a span of 12 bases. CDR3 protein: CSVEHRGGLFF. The CDR3 bases are TGCAGCGTTGAGCACCGAGGAGGACTGTTTTTT.

This clone was seen a handful of times. J is TRBJ1-5 and V is TRBV2, with TRBD1 identical over 8 bases. The CDR3 is 16 residues long. After removal of 3 bases from V and 6 bases from J, the junction contained 10 bases not matched to a gene. Germline assignment: CDR1 SNHLY and CDR2 FYNNEI. The CDR3 sequence is CASSEWRGQGAQPQHF. The CDR3 DNA sequence: TGTGCCAGCAGTGAGTGGAGGGGGCAGGGGGCTCAGCCCCAGCATTTT.

V is TRBV23-1 and J is TRBJ2-7; 9 nucleotides match TRBD1. TRBV23-1 is given ORF status, its function remaining uncertain. J gave up 3 bases and V 7 bases, and 7 bases lay outside the gene matches. This CDR3 is 14 amino acids long. The CDR3 DNA reads TGCGCCAGCACCGGACAGGGGCTTTACTACGAGCAGTACTTC. Translation gives CASTGQGLYYEQYF.

V and J are TRBV29-1 and TRBJ2-7; 11 bases map to TRBD1. Germline lookup yields CDR1 SQVTM and CDR2 ANQGSEA. V trimming: 7 bases; J trimming: 1 base; junction bases outside the gene matches: 3. This CDR3 has 13 amino acids. This chain's CDR3 is CSGRDRGSYEQYF. The CDR3 DNA follows: TGCAGCGGCCGGGACAGGGGGTCCTACGAGCAGTACTTC.

The chain combines TRBV28 with TRBJ2-7; D is undetermined. The V gene lost 4 bases and the J gene lost 3 bases, with 7 bases spanning the gap. CDR1 MDHEN and CDR2 SYDVKM come from the germline V gene. The CDR3 loop spans 12 amino acids. This CDR3 is CASSSPLYEQYF. CDR3 nucleotides: TGTGCCAGCAGTTCCCCTCTCTACGAGCAGTACTTC.

The V and J genes are TRBV9 and TRBJ1-3; D remains ambiguous. The CDR3 extends over 13 amino acids. The ends were cut back, 3 bases at V and 9 bases at J, with 13 bases in the middle. Germline V gives CDR1 SGDLS, CDR2 YYNGEE. CDR3 coding DNA: TGTGCCAGCAGCGCCCGGGATATGGGCACCATATATTTT. Its translation: CASSARDMGTIYF. The complete variable domain, with remaining parts taken from reference TRBV9 and TRBJ1-3, reads DSGVTQTPKHLITATGQRVTLRCSPRSGDLSVYWYQQSLDQGLQFLIQYYNGEERAKGNILERFSAQQFPDLHSELNLSSLELGDSALYFCASSARDMGTIYFGEGSWLTVV.

Only one count was recorded for this clone. The rearrangement uses TRBV5-1 and TRBJ1-2, with TRBD1 identical over 8 bases. V was pared by 2 bases and J by 5 bases, with 5 bases of the junction left unmatched. The CDR3 consists of 14 residues. The germline CDR1 and CDR2 sequences are SGHRS and YFSETQ. Written as DNA, the CDR3 is TGCGCCAGCAGCTTCCAACAGGGGGATTATGGCTACACCTTC. This gives the protein CASSFQQGDYGYTF.

The rearrangement uses TRBV18 and TRBJ2-7, with D hard to call. The CDR3 covers 14 residues. The germline V gene has CDR1 KGHSH and CDR2 LQKENI. Trimming took off 2 bases at V and 3 bases at J, with 11 bases between the two ends. The CDR3 loop reads CASSPKAPGYEQYF. The CDR3 DNA reads TGTGCCAGCTCACCAAAAGCTCCCGGCTACGAGCAGTACTTC.

The chain uses TRBV6-1 and TRBJ2-2; D ambiguous. CDR1 MNHNS and CDR2 SASEGT come from the germline V gene. Trimming stripped 0 bases from V and 6 bases from J, with 8 bases between. The CDR3 consists of 14 residues. This CDR3 reads CASSEARGPGELFF. As DNA, the CDR3 is TGTGCCAGCAGTGAAGCGCGTGGGCCCGGGGAGCTGTTTTTT.

A note on this clone: The junction differs from germline at one of its ends, possibly a read error. The chain employs TRBV5-1 and TRBJ2-7, with 9 positions matching TRBD2. The CDR3 spans 14 residues. Germline lookup yields CDR1 SGHRS and CDR2 YFSETQ. This chain's CDR3 is CASRLAGGLNEQYF. CDR3 sequence (DNA): TGCGCCAGCAGATTGGCGGGGGGGCTGAACGAGCAGTACTTC.

This chain links TRBV7-2 with TRBJ2-1; 8 bases are a match to TRBD1. The CDR3 sequence is 15 residues long. After removal of 2 bases from V and 6 bases from J, the junction contained 6 bases not matched to a gene. Germline V gene data show CDR1 as SGHTA and CDR2 as FQGNSA. CDR3 bases: TGTGCCAGCAGCTTACAGGGGGCATTGAGCAATGAGCAGTTCTTC. This sequence encodes CASSLQGALSNEQFF. Complete variable domain (other parts from reference TRBV7-2 and TRBJ2-1): GAGVSQSPSNKVTEKGKDVELRCDPISGHTALYWYRQSLGQGLEFLIYFQGNSAPDKSGLPSDRFSAERTGGSVSTLTIQRTQQEDSAVYLCASSLQGALSNEQFFGPGTRLTVL.

The J gene is TRBJ1-2, the V gene TRBV14; D is ambiguous. Germline CDR1 reads SGHDN; CDR2 reads FVKESK. V lost 4 bases and J 3 bases, leaving 9 bases between the germline ends. The CDR3 covers 13 residues. The CDR3 bases are TGTGCCAGCAGCCCAGGATTGGACTATGGCTACACCTTC. Translation gives CASSPGLDYGYTF.